Below are 3 T cell receptor beta chains sequenced from a single sample in a study of CD8+ T cells in alopecia areata (dated by TCRdb to the late 2010s). The library was obtained by the immunoSEQ multiplex PCR assay. To provide template for TCR sequencing, every sample had RNA extracted and reverse transcribed into cDNA. Entries here come from immuneACCESS through TCRdb and include only in-frame sequences with V and J called. Some clones fail to appear in such tables; in the studies checked, an unresolved V gene covers under half of the shortfall, and the cause of the remainder is unknown. The sample data list approximately 200,000 clones, and 50% to 60% of these were observed just once. The ten largest make up approximately 3.4% of the sample. The sample's time point, from its label and the paper: around 28 days on oral tofacitinib. The treatment or condition label for this specimen denotes: oral pan-JAK inhibitor, 5-10 mg twice daily.

This specimen consisted of CD4+ T cells sorted from blood, obtained at week 4, from a patient treated with tofacitinib. The receptors were sampled from a human donor with alopecia areata.

This clone has just a few counts. Mismatch with germline at one junction end may stem from a read error. The chain carries TRBV2 and TRBJ1-2; 8 bases are a match to TRBD1. The length of the CDR3 is 14 residues. Germline CDR1 reads SNHLY; CDR2 reads FYNNEI. The CDR3 DNA reads TGTGCCAGCCGCGACTCCGGGACAGGTATTGTCGTCGCCTTC. This sequence encodes CASRDSGTGIVVAF.

The chain combines TRBV27 with TRBJ2-1, with D tentatively TRBD1 (6 bases). Looked up from germline, CDR1 is MNHEY and CDR2 is SMNVEV (reference sequence). V lost 1 base and J 6 bases, leaving 10 bases between the germline ends. The CDR3 contains 14 residues. The CDR3 is CASSLFAQGNEQFF. CDR3 DNA: TGTGCCAGCAGTTTATTTGCACAGGGCAATGAGCAGTTCTTC.

This clone occurred a few times. This rearrangement joins TRBV29-1 to TRBJ2-5, with 9 nucleotides matching TRBD2. CDR3 length equals 15 residues. Unmatched junction bases numbered 7, after V lost 5 bases and J lost 0 bases. CDR1 and CDR2 from the germline V gene are SQVTM and ANQGSEA. In DNA, the CDR3 is TGCAGCGTTTCGCCTAGCGGGGATAACCAAGAGACCCAGTACTTC. It encodes CSVSPSGDNQETQYF.